These 27 T cell receptor beta chains share one sample of origin, sequenced in a study of blood T cells in healthy people across ages. Combining a sample-barcoded 5' primer with a J-beta primer mix, a second PCR ran for about 6 to 11 cycles. TCRdb fed the 5' RACE reads into MiXCR, producing one record per CDR3 protein. Of about 930,000 distinct CDR3 sequences detected, just under 30% appear once; the ten largest clones hold about a tenth. The same sample was also used in a study of T cells of mothers and their children.

The sample taken for sequencing was blood. The source is a woman in her thirties or forties in good health.

The chain has TRBV6-1 and TRBJ1-6; D ambiguous. The CDR3 length is 17 residues. V lost 2 bases and J lost 9, with 20 bases in between. Germline assignment: CDR1 MNHNS and CDR2 SASEGT. The CDR3 DNA reads as TGTGCCAGCAGTGAATCATCGGGGTGGGTGTTTAGTTCACCCCTCCACTTT. Its protein is CASSESSGWVFSSPLHF.

The rearrangement links TRBV24-1 to TRBJ2-3, with D uncertain. CDR1 is KGHDR, CDR2 SFDVKD, per germline. This CDR3 spans 15 amino acids. V was trimmed by 3 bases and J by 2 bases, leaving 11 bases between them. The DNA of the CDR3 is TGTGCCACCAGTGATCCCCGAGTTCCCACAGATACGCAGTATTTT. This codes for CATSDPRVPTDTQYF.

The sample holds a few counts of this clonotype. The chain links TRBV7-6 to TRBJ2-1; 11 bases are shared with TRBD2. The V segment lost 0 bases and the J segment 9 bases; nucleotides outside the gene matches: 4. CDR3 length equals 15 residues. From germline, CDR1 is SGHVS and CDR2 FNYEAQ. The CDR3 here is CASSLASGGATEQFF. CDR3 DNA sequence: TGTGCCAGCAGCTTAGCTAGCGGGGGGGCCACTGAGCAGTTCTTC.

This clonotype was counted only a few times. V gene TRBV7-9 combines with J gene TRBJ1-2, with 7 bases identical to TRBD1. The V gene's germline CDR1 is SEHNR and CDR2 FQNEAQ (reference sequence). V trimming: 4 bases; J trimming: 3 bases; junction bases outside the gene matches: 8. The CDR3 length is 15 residues. This chain's CDR3 is CASSSPTGTDYGYTF. The CDR3, as DNA: TGTGCCAGCAGCTCGCCGACAGGGACCGACTATGGCTACACCTTC.

V is TRBV20-1 and J is TRBJ2-4; the D is unclear. The J call may be incorrect, as the DNA end agrees better with TRBJ2-7. Per the germline V gene, CDR1 is DFQATT and CDR2 is SNEGSKA (reference sequence). The CDR3 has 13 amino acids. The CDR3 DNA is TGCAGTGCCATGGATCCAACCCGCTACGAGCAGTACTTC. It codes for CSAMDPTRYEQYF.

This clonotype has a count of ten or more. The chain carries TRBV4-2 and TRBJ2-7, with TRBD2 matching 9 bases. CDR1 and CDR2 (germline): LGHNA, YNFKEQ. The CDR3 extends over 15 amino acids. V gave up 1 base and J gave up 4 bases; unmatched junction bases: 5. CDR3 region: CASSQVSLAGYEQYF. DNA of the CDR3: TGTGCCAGCAGCCAAGTTTCCCTAGCGGGATACGAGCAGTACTTC.

This clonotype occurred a few times. The chain is built from TRBV2 and TRBJ2-7, with 7 bases matching TRBD2. The CDR3 spans 13 residues. Germline trimming cut 7 bases from V and 6 bases from J; bases unmatched to any gene: 9. The germline gives CDR1 SNHLY, CDR2 FYNNEI. The CDR3 DNA reads TGTGCCAGCATCCCGGGACTAAGGCTCGAGCAGTACTTC. It translates to CASIPGLRLEQYF. The complete variable domain, with remaining parts taken from reference TRBV2 and TRBJ2-7, reads EPEVTQTPSHQVTQMGQEVILRCVPISNHLYFYWYRQILGQKVEFLVSFYNNEISEKSEIFDDQFSVERPDGSNFTLKIRSTKLEDSAMYFCASIPGLRLEQYFGPGTRLTVT.

V usage is TRBV12-3 or TRBV12-4 and J usage is TRBJ2-3; TRBD2 aligns across 12 bases. The junction had 7 bases not matched to a gene; V was cut back by 4 bases and J by 5 bases. The CDR3 has 16 residues. CDR3 amino acids: CASSSWTSGEKDTQYF. DNA for the CDR3: TGTGCCAGCAGTTCCTGGACTAGCGGGGAGAAAGATACGCAGTATTTT.

The V gene is TRBV9, the J gene TRBJ1-2; no clear D. CDR1 is SGDLS and CDR2 is YYNGEE in the germline V gene. Trimming removed 5 bases at V and 2 bases at J, with 16 bases between. The CDR3 spans 15 residues. Here the CDR3 reads CASRREEGWNYGYTF. The CDR3 nucleotides are TGTGCCAGCAGGCGAGAGGAAGGGTGGAACTATGGCTACACCTTC.

There are a few counts of this clonotype. V and J are TRBV20-1 and TRBJ2-7; 10 bases line up with TRBD1. J was trimmed by 0 bases and V by 1 base; bases with no gene match: 12. CDR3 length equals 18 residues. Germline V lookup: CDR1 DFQATT, CDR2 SNEGSKA (reference sequence). The CDR3 protein is CSARGPRQGASNSYEQYF. CDR3 bases: TGCAGTGCTAGAGGGCCGCGACAGGGGGCTTCCAACTCCTACGAGCAGTACTTC.

The chain uses TRBV5-1 and TRBJ2-7, with D possibly being TRBD2 (5 bases). V lost 7 bases and J 0 bases, leaving 17 bases between the germline ends. This CDR3 is 15 amino acids long. Germline V gene lookup returns CDR1 SGHRS and CDR2 YFSETQ. The CDR3 is CASAQRDYSSYEQYF. DNA of the CDR3: TGCGCCAGCGCTCAGCGTGACTACAGCTCCTACGAGCAGTACTTC. The full variable domain, rest sourced from reference TRBV5-1 and TRBJ2-7, is KAGVTQTPRYLIKTRGQQVTLSCSPISGHRSVSWYQQTPGQGLQFLFEYFSETQRNKGNFPGRFSGRQFSNSRSEMNVSTLELGDSALYLCASAQRDYSSYEQYFGPGTRLTVT.

About this clonotype itself: A much larger clone sits a single nucleotide away, making a read error possible. V and J are TRBV6-4 and TRBJ1-6; tentative D call: TRBD1 (5 bases). Germline V lookup: CDR1 MRHNA, CDR2 SNTAGT. The CDR3 has 16 amino acids. CDR3 bases: TGTGCCAGCAGTGAGGAAGGGGCCTCGGGGAATTCACCCCCCCACTTT. Translating it yields CASSEEGASGNSPPHF.

This chain joins TRBV10-3 and TRBJ2-1, with TRBD2 matching 14 bases. The CDR3 extends over 19 amino acids. Trimming took 0 bases from V and 3 from J; bases not matched to a gene: 7. CDR1 and CDR2 from the germline V gene are ENHRY and SYGVKD. Here the CDR3 DNA reads TGTGCCATCAGTGAGTCCCTCCGACTAGCGGGGGGGGTCTACAATGAGCAGTTCTTC. Translation gives CAISESLRLAGGVYNEQFF.

V usage is TRBV29-1 and J usage is TRBJ1-2, with D tentatively TRBD1 (6 bases). V gave up 1 base and J gave up 6 bases, with 12 bases separating them. The CDR3 spans 13 residues. Germline loops: CDR1 SQVTM, CDR2 ANQGSEA. The DNA of the CDR3 is TGCAGCGTTGAAGGCCCTGGGGGCCATGGCTACACCTTC. This codes for CSVEGPGGHGYTF. The full variable domain, rest sourced from reference TRBV29-1 and TRBJ1-2, is SAVISQKPSRDICQRGTSLTIQCQVDSQVTMMFWYRQQPGQSLTLIATANQGSEATYESGFVIDKFPISRPNLTFSTLTVSNMSPEDSSIYLCSVEGPGGHGYTFGSGTRLTVV.

The V call is TRBV5-5, the J call TRBJ1-1; D unclear. Germline V gene data show CDR1 as SGHKS and CDR2 as YYEKEE (reference sequence). This CDR3 spans 12 amino acids. V was shortened by 7 bases and J by 6 bases, with 13 bases between the two germline ends. The CDR3 DNA is TGTGCCAGCGAGGACCTGGTTGCTGAAGCTTTCTTT. Residues: CASEDLVAEAFF.

Concerning this clonotype: With a much larger clone just one base away, this may be a read error. The chain couples TRBV7-2 to TRBJ2-3; no clear D gene. V lost 1 base, J lost 0 bases, and 5 bases lay in between. This CDR3 contains 14 residues. The germline gives CDR1 SGHTA, CDR2 FQGNSA. CDR3 bases: TGTGCCAGCAGCTTAGTGGAAAGCACAGATACGCAGTATTTT. Translated: CASSLVESTDTQYF.

This clonotype appeared a few times. The chain links TRBV3-1 to TRBJ1-1, with D uncertain. The CDR3 loop spans 14 amino acids. The germline V and J ends were trimmed by 2 bases and 1 base, with 8 bases remaining between them. Looked up from germline, CDR1 is LGHDT and CDR2 is YNNKEL (reference sequence). CDR3 in amino acids: CASSQYAENTEAFF. The CDR3 region has the DNA TGTGCCAGCAGCCAATACGCAGAGAACACTGAAGCTTTCTTT.

V is TRBV20-1 and J is TRBJ1-5; D may be TRBD1 (5 bases). V was cut by 6 bases and J by 0 bases, with 12 bases left in between. There are 14 residues in the CDR3. CDR1 and CDR2 (germline): DFQATT, SNEGSKA (reference sequence). The CDR3 coding sequence is TGCAGTGCCGTGGACATTATTAGCAATCAGCCCCAGCATTTT. Translated, it gives CSAVDIISNQPQHF.

This clonotype was observed at least ten times. This chain uses TRBV18 with TRBJ2-7; D gene ambiguous. V shed 0 bases and J shed 2 bases, with 11 bases lying between them. CDR3 length: 15 residues. Germline V gene sequence: CDR1 KGHSH, CDR2 LQKENI. Here the CDR3 DNA reads TGTGCCAGCTCACCACCAGTGACTGGGGCCTACGAGCAGTACTTC. It is translated as CASSPPVTGAYEQYF.

This clonotype has a count of ten or more. The chain links TRBV20-1 to TRBJ2-3, with 7 bases matching TRBD1. Per the germline V gene, CDR1 is DFQATT and CDR2 is SNEGSKA (reference sequence). This CDR3 contains 14 residues. V gave up 6 bases and J gave up 0 bases; unmatched junction bases: 6. CDR3 coding DNA: TGCAGTGCACGGGACAGCTCTAGCACAGATACGCAGTATTTT. As protein: CSARDSSSTDTQYF.

The V gene is TRBV7-2, the J gene TRBJ2-3, with unresolved D. The length of the CDR3 is 14 residues. V was pared by 1 base and J by 14 bases, with 19 bases between. Germline V lookup: CDR1 SGHTA, CDR2 FQGNSA. The chain's CDR3 is CASSLEQQRLAWYF. CDR3 nucleotides: TGTGCCAGCAGCTTAGAGCAGCAGAGACTGGCTTGGTATTTT.

The chain recombines TRBV7-2 with TRBJ2-5; 10 bases fit TRBD2. The germline V gene encodes CDR1 SGHTA and CDR2 FQGNSA. Trimming cost V 2 bases and J 2 bases; bases outside gene matches: 5. The CDR3 is made up of 16 amino acids. CDR3 in amino acids: CASSLRPAGGQETQYF. The CDR3 nucleotides read TGTGCCAGCAGCTTACGGCCAGCGGGGGGGCAAGAGACCCAGTACTTC. Full variable domain (rest looked up from reference TRBV7-2 and TRBJ2-5): GAGVSQSPSNKVTEKGKDVELRCDPISGHTALYWYRQSLGQGLEFLIYFQGNSAPDKSGLPSDRFSAERTGGSVSTLTIQRTQQEDSAVYLCASSLRPAGGQETQYFGPGTRLLVL.

The rearrangement links TRBV7-9 to TRBJ1-2; a possible D gene is TRBD1 (5 bases). CDR1 and CDR2 from the germline V gene are SEHNR and FQNEAQ (reference sequence). Trimming stripped 5 bases from V and 3 bases from J, with 13 bases between. The CDR3 has 14 amino acids. Here the CDR3 reads CASSTRDGDYGYTF. CDR3 sequence (DNA): TGTGCCAGCAGCACGCGGGACGGGGACTATGGCTACACCTTC.

The chain joins TRBV5-5 to TRBJ2-5; 8 bases line up with TRBD2. J gave up 1 base and V 4 bases, and 12 bases lay outside the gene matches. The CDR3 spans 17 residues. The germline CDR1 and CDR2 sequences are SGHKS and YYEKEE (reference sequence). In DNA form, the CDR3 reads TGTGCCAGCAGCCTCACCCTAAGCGGGGGCCTCCAAGAGACCCAGTACTTC. Translation gives CASSLTLSGGLQETQYF.

This chain links TRBV7-9 with TRBJ1-3; possibly TRBD1 for D (6 bases). The CDR3 sequence is 12 residues long. The germline gives CDR1 SEHNR, CDR2 FQNEAQ (reference sequence). V gave up 3 bases and J gave up 7 bases, with 7 bases separating them. The chain's CDR3 is CASSLGANTIYF. The CDR3 DNA reads as TGTGCCAGCAGCTTGGGGGCGAACACCATATATTTT.

At least ten counts were recorded for this clonotype. This chain connects TRBV3-1 to TRBJ1-2; D remains ambiguous. The V gene's germline CDR1 is LGHDT and CDR2 YNNKEL (reference sequence). Between the trimmed V and J ends, which lost 4 bases and 7 bases, there was a span of 7 bases. The length of the CDR3 is 11 residues. CDR3 sequence reads: CASSRGSGYTF. CDR3 bases: TGTGCCAGCAGCCGAGGGAGTGGCTACACCTTC.

The rearrangement joins TRBV6-6 to TRBJ1-5; 9 nucleotides align to TRBD1. J gave up 0 bases and V 2 bases, and 5 bases lay outside the gene matches. The CDR3 loop spans 17 amino acids. Germline assignment: CDR1 MNHNY and CDR2 SVGAGI (reference sequence). CDR3 region: CASSYPGTGYSNQPQHF. The CDR3 DNA sequence: TGTGCCAGCAGTTACCCCGGGACAGGGTATAGCAATCAGCCCCAGCATTTT.